A selection of T cell receptor beta chains follows, all from one sample in a study of shared clonotypes between healthy human individuals. Repertoires were generated with immunoSEQ multiplex PCR, while TCRdb's copy carries only in-frame clones and drops some. The repertoire holds around 1.6 million clones, with approximately 98% as singletons. Sequencing was carried out using naive CD4+ T cells sorted from blood. Receptors originate from a man in his thirties or forties in good health. CDR3s include the opening cysteine and the closing phenylalanine or tryptophan. The D gene is left open where the match is weak. Clone size is not always given. Where it is, it says once, few, many or a class for expanded clones.

>TRBJ2-7|.|TRBV10-3|TRBD1
CAISEMGQGANYEQYF
TGTGCCATCAGCGAAATGGGACAGGGGGCCAACTACGAGCAGTACTTC
>TRBJ1-3|.|TRBV5-8|.
CASSLTAGNTIYF
TGTGCCAGCAGCTTGACAGCTGGAAACACCATATATTTT
>TRBJ2-7|.|TRBV11-3|.
CASSLGVGTDDGYEQYF
TGTGCCAGCAGCCTAGGGGTCGGGACCGACGACGGTTACGAGCAGTACTTC
>TRBJ2-3|.|TRBV5-1|TRBD1
CASSLFQGATDTQYF
TGCGCCAGCAGCTTGTTTCAGGGGGCTACAGATACGCAGTATTTT
>TRBJ1-5|.|TRBV7-8|TRBD1
CASSYRTGGYQPQHF
TGTGCCAGCAGCTACAGGACAGGGGGCTATCAGCCCCAGCATTTT
>TRBJ2-7|.|TRBV5-5|.
CASSLDGGRVVGEQYF
TGTGCCAGCAGCTTGGATGGGGGAAGAGTAGTGGGAGAGCAGTACTTC
>TRBJ2-2|.|TRBV9|.
CASSVSSSTGELFF
TGTGCCAGCAGCGTTAGTTCCTCCACCGGGGAGCTGTTTTTT
>TRBJ1-5|.|TRBV19|TRBD1
CASSPGQANQPQHF
TGTGCCAGTAGTCCAGGACAGGCTAATCAGCCCCAGCATTTT
>TRBJ2-7|.|TRBV5-1|.
CASSLAAVNEQYF
TGCGCCAGCAGCTTGGCTGCGGTAAACGAGCAGTACTTC
>TRBJ2-1|.|TRBV29-1|.
CSVVTGMNGDEQFF
TGCAGCGTTGTGACCGGGATGAATGGTGATGAGCAGTTCTTC
>TRBJ2-7|.|TRBV11-2|.
CASSLNPTGRAQGEQYF
TGTGCCAGCAGCCTCAACCCGACAGGGAGGGCCCAGGGCGAGCAGTACTTC
>TRBJ2-2|.|TRBV7-6|TRBD1
CASSFGTGIGELFF
TGTGCCAGCAGCTTTGGGACAGGGATCGGGGAGCTGTTTTTT
>TRBJ2-3|.|TRBV5-4|.
CASNNRVVTDTQYF
TGTGCCAGCAATAATCGGGTCGTCACAGATACGCAGTATTTT
>TRBJ2-7|.|TRBV5-4|TRBD2
CASSSGLAERYEQYF
TGTGCCAGCAGCTCCGGACTAGCGGAACGCTACGAGCAGTACTTC
>TRBJ2-2|once|TRBV10-1|.
CASRAEDTGELFF
TGCGCCAGCAGAGCGGAGGACACCGGGGAGCTGTTTTTT
>TRBJ1-2|.|TRBV5-1|.
CASSLGPEHYTF
TGCGCCAGCAGCTTGGGTCCCGAACACTACACCTTC
>TRBJ1-2|once|TRBV19|.
CASSTSGMVRYGYTF
TGTGCCAGTAGTACCTCAGGGATGGTAAGGTATGGCTACACCTTC
>TRBJ2-3|.|TRBV5-1|TRBD2
CASSLRLAGGTDTQYF
TGCGCCAGCAGCTTGCGACTAGCGGGAGGCACAGATACGCAGTATTTT
>TRBJ2-7|.|TRBV5-5|.
CASSLGHNSYEQYF
TGTGCCAGCAGCCTGGGACATAACTCCTACGAGCAGTACTTC
>TRBJ1-1|.|TRBV25-1|.
CASSELGQNTEAFF
TGTGCCAGCAGTGAACTGGGACAGAACACTGAAGCTTTCTTT
>TRBJ2-7|.|TRBV19|.
CASKGGQGPYEQYF
TGTGCCAGTAAGGGGGGGCAGGGCCCCTACGAGCAGTACTTC
>TRBJ1-2|.|TRBV5-4|TRBD1
CASSYGQGNYGYTF
TGTGCCAGCAGCTATGGACAGGGCAACTATGGCTACACCTTC
>TRBJ1-5|.|TRBV18|.
CASSPPLWDQPQHF
TGTGCCAGCTCACCACCCTTGTGGGATCAGCCCCAGCATTTT
>TRBJ2-2|.|TRBV5-4|.
CASSLGFGNTGELFF
TGTGCCAGCAGCTTGGGGTTTGGAAACACCGGGGAGCTGTTTTTT
>TRBJ2-1|.|TRBV29-1|TRBD2
CSVGGTSGYNEQFF
TGCAGCGTTGGAGGGACTAGCGGATACAATGAGCAGTTCTTC
>TRBJ2-2|.|TRBV15|.
CATSRDTTVRHTGELFF
TGTGCCACCAGCAGAGATACGACAGTGAGGCACACCGGGGAGCTGTTTTTT
>TRBJ2-5|.|TRBV5-6|.
CASSLVTGTQYF
TGTGCCAGCAGCTTGGTGACCGGCACCCAGTACTTC
>TRBJ2-3|.|TRBV18|.
CASSLLPQANTDTQYF
TGTGCCAGCTCACTTCTTCCGCAAGCGAACACAGATACGCAGTATTTT
>TRBJ2-7|.|TRBV6-1|.
CASLRTGGVYEQYF
TGTGCCAGCCTAAGAACGGGGGGCGTCTACGAGCAGTACTTC
>TRBJ2-7|.|TRBV27|.
CASSRGSPYEQYF
TGTGCCAGCAGTCGCGGCTCTCCCTACGAGCAGTACTTC
>TRBJ2-7|.|TRBV7-2|.
CASRTDPSSYEQYF
TGTGCCAGCCGCACGGACCCCAGCTCCTACGAGCAGTACTTC
>TRBJ2-2|.|TRBV2|.
CASSGEETGELFF
TGTGCCAGCAGTGGGGAAGAGACCGGGGAGCTGTTTTTT
>TRBJ2-7|.|TRBV5-1|.
CASSLRGRGGYEQYF
TGCGCCAGCAGCTTAAGAGGCCGCGGCGGATACGAGCAGTACTTC
>TRBJ2-7|once|TRBV5-6|.
CASSSPPGNSYEQYF
TGTGCCAGCAGCTCCCCCCCAGGGAACTCCTACGAGCAGTACTTC
>TRBJ1-1|once|TRBV18|.
CASSPLERGVANTEAFF
TGTGCCAGCTCACCACTCGAACGGGGAGTAGCTAACACTGAAGCTTTCTTT
>TRBJ2-7|.|TRBV19|TRBD1
CASSTSGQGTYEQYF
TGTGCCAGTAGTACGTCGGGACAGGGTACCTACGAGCAGTACTTC
>TRBJ2-7|.|TRBV14|.
CASSSTLGPSEYF
TGTGCCAGCAGCTCCACCCTAGGTCCCAGCGAGTACTTC
>TRBJ2-7|.|TRBV15|.
CATSRDLATGEQYF
TGTGCCACCAGCAGAGATCTCGCAACAGGCGAGCAGTACTTC
>TRBJ2-2|.|TRBV25-1|TRBD1
CASRGTGTGELFF
TGTGCCAGTAGAGGGACAGGGACCGGGGAGCTGTTTTTT
>TRBJ2-2|once|TRBV7-2|.
CASSASWLDTGELFF
TGTGCCAGCAGCGCCTCCTGGTTGGACACCGGGGAGCTGTTTTTT
>TRBJ1-4|.|TRBV7-9|.
CASSQRAGRNEKLFF
TGTGCCAGCAGCCAGAGAGCAGGGCGGAATGAAAAACTGTTTTTT
>TRBJ1-5|.|TRBV28|.
CASSLIRRGQPQHF
TGTGCCAGCAGTTTGATTCGCAGGGGACAGCCCCAGCATTTT
>TRBJ2-2|.|TRBV25-1|TRBD1
CASSESGTGPPNTGELFF
TGTGCCAGCAGTGAATCCGGGACAGGACCCCCGAACACCGGGGAGCTGTTTTTT
>TRBJ2-3|.|TRBV11-3|.
CASSLGISARTDTQYF
TGTGCCAGCAGCTTAGGGATAAGCGCCCGCACAGATACGCAGTATTTT
>TRBJ2-1|once|TRBV18|TRBD2
CASSPLAGERQFF
TGTGCCAGCTCACCACTGGCGGGAGAGAGGCAGTTCTTC
>TRBJ2-3|.|TRBV5-1|TRBD1
CASSLTGGSPDTQYF
TGCGCCAGCAGCTTGACAGGGGGTTCCCCAGATACGCAGTATTTT
>TRBJ1-5|.|TRBV15|.
CATSRTTGFGNQPQHF
TGTGCCACCAGCAGAACTACAGGGTTTGGAAATCAGCCCCAGCATTTT
>TRBJ2-7|.|TRBV6-1|.
CASSEGSIRYEQYF
TGTGCCAGCAGTGAAGGCAGTATCAGGTACGAGCAGTACTTC
>TRBJ2-7|.|TRBV28|.
CASSLLGAVGRTYEQYF
TGTGCCAGCAGTTTACTGGGGGCGGTGGGTAGGACCTACGAGCAGTACTTC
>TRBJ1-2|.|TRBV28|TRBD1
CASSLYRGGEGYTF
TGTGCCAGCAGTTTATACAGGGGTGGGGAAGGCTACACCTTC
>TRBJ2-1|.|TRBV10-2|TRBD2
CAGTSGSPYNEQFF
TGCGCCGGGACTAGCGGGAGCCCCTACAATGAGCAGTTCTTC
>TRBJ2-5|.|TRBV30|.
CAWSDQGLTVETQYF
TGTGCCTGGAGTGACCAGGGCCTGACGGTGGAGACCCAGTACTTC
>TRBJ2-3|.|TRBV19|.
CASSMEAWGREPSTDTQYF
TGTGCCAGTAGTATGGAGGCGTGGGGTCGGGAGCCGAGCACAGATACGCAGTATTTT